This T cell receptor (beta chain) comes out of a study of shared T cell receptors in the human thymus. Method: immunoSEQ multiplex PCR; TCRdb's copy keeps in-frame clones and lacks some. Found here are hundreds of thousands of clones, roughly 90% of them singletons; the top ten hold 0.01%. The CDR3 extends over 14 amino acids. Trimming took 4 bases from V and 1 from J, leaving 9 bases between them. The germline V gene has CDR1 SNHLY and CDR2 FYNNEI. These same records also appear under a second study, on human thymus T cells.

The specimen was thymocytes. The rearrangement joins TRBV2 to TRBJ2-3; tentatively, D is TRBD2 (5 bases). This TCR derives from a boy in the first two years of life with a congenital heart defect. The CDR3 region is CASSVSDGTDTQYF. The CDR3 region has the DNA TGTGCCAGCAGTGTTAGCGATGGCACAGATACGCAGTATTTT.